Presented here are 27 T cell receptor beta chains from one specimen sequenced in a study of blood T cell repertoires in COVID-19. Generated by immunoSEQ multiplex PCR, the TCRdb table keeps only in-frame clones and is missing some. This table holds about 160,000 clones, roughly 80% found once. Sequencing was carried out using peripheral blood. The receptor set was obtained from a man aged 55-75 years with acute or convalescent COVID-19.

This clone appeared many times. The chain joins TRBV5-6 to TRBJ1-2; 7 bases match TRBD1. V lost 5 bases, J lost 7 bases, and 8 bases stayed unmatched. There are 13 residues in the CDR3. The germline gives CDR1 SGHDT, CDR2 YYEEEE. The CDR3 region has the DNA TGTGCCAGCAGTAACAGGGGACTAGGTGGCTACACCTTC. Translated: CASSNRGLGGYTF. Full variable domain (remainder filled in from reference TRBV5-6 and TRBJ1-2): DAGVTQSPTHLIKTRGQQVTLRCSPKSGHDTVSWYQQALGQGPQFIFQYYEEEERQRGNFPDRFSGHQFPNYSSELNVNALLLGDSALYLCASSNRGLGGYTFGSGTRLTVV.

V and J are TRBV6-6 and TRBJ1-6; 8 bases map to TRBD1. The V and J ends lost 6 bases and 6 bases, in that order; junction bases with no gene match: 4. Germline assignment: CDR1 MNHNY and CDR2 SVGAGI (reference sequence). The CDR3 covers 14 residues. In DNA, the CDR3 is TGTGCCAGCAGAGATACAGGGGGTAATTCACCCCTCCACTTT. Translated: CASRDTGGNSPLHF.

This clone showed up just once. The chain employs TRBV4-1 and TRBJ1-4; 7 bases fit TRBD1. The CDR3 extends over 16 amino acids. V trimming: 8 bases; J trimming: 2 bases; junction bases outside the gene matches: 11. CDR1 is MGHRA and CDR2 is YSYEKL in the germline V gene. This CDR3 is CASGNRGLLTNEKLFF. The CDR3 region has the DNA TGCGCCAGCGGAAACAGGGGTCTGTTGACTAATGAAAAACTGTTTTTT.

The rearrangement links TRBV9 to TRBJ1-2; TRBD1 matches 12 bases. The CDR3 covers 15 residues. The V and J ends lost 3 bases and 7 bases, in that order; junction bases with no gene match: 7. CDR1 is SGDLS and CDR2 is YYNGEE in the germline V gene. Written as DNA, the CDR3 is TGTGCCAGCAGCGAGGCCGGGACAGGGGGCTTTGGCTACACCTTC. Translated, it gives CASSEAGTGGFGYTF.

The genes are TRBV6-5 and TRBJ2-7, with TRBD1 identical over 7 bases. Germline-derived CDR1 and CDR2 are MNHEY and SVGAGI. The CDR3 length is 14 residues. The V and J ends lost 2 bases and 4 bases, in that order; junction bases with no gene match: 5. CDR3 residues: CASSYVQGEYEQYF. The CDR3 DNA sequence: TGTGCCAGCAGTTACGTCCAGGGGGAATACGAGCAGTACTTC.

The V call is TRBV19, the J call TRBJ2-7, with D possibly being TRBD1 (6 bases). Germline V CDR1 and CDR2: LNHDA, SQIVND (reference sequence). The CDR3 is made up of 16 amino acids. Trimming removed 5 bases at V and 0 bases at J, with 17 bases between. The CDR3 loop is CASSPASGTSSYEQYF. DNA for the CDR3: TGTGCCAGTAGTCCAGCCTCCGGGACAAGCTCCTACGAGCAGTACTTC.

The chain joins TRBV7-9 to TRBJ1-5, with TRBD1 as a possible D gene (6 bases). CDR1 is SEHNR and CDR2 is FQNEAQ in the germline V gene (reference sequence). The CDR3 has 16 residues. Trimming removed 5 bases from V and 1 base from J, with 15 bases in between. CDR3 amino acids: CASSASRTVSNQPQHF. The CDR3 DNA is TGTGCCAGCAGCGCTTCAAGGACAGTAAGCAATCAGCCCCAGCATTTT.

This rearrangement joins TRBV11-1 to TRBJ2-5, with 10 bases identical to TRBD1. V gave up 5 bases and J gave up 4 bases; unmatched junction bases: 10. Looked up from germline, CDR1 is SGHAT and CDR2 is FQDESV (reference sequence). The CDR3 has 16 amino acids. The CDR3 here is CASSGSRTGGGETQYF. Here the CDR3 DNA reads TGTGCCAGCAGCGGGTCAAGGACAGGGGGGGGAGAGACCCAGTACTTC. The entire variable domain, with the rest obtained from reference TRBV11-1 and TRBJ2-5, is as follows: EAEVAQSPRYKITEKSQAVAFWCDPISGHATLYWYRQILGQGPELLVQFQDESVVDDSQLPKDRFSAERLKGVDSTLKIQPAELGDSAMYLCASSGSRTGGGETQYFGPGTRLLVL.

This chain connects TRBV5-4 to TRBJ2-1; 11 bases map to TRBD2. Losses at the gene ends were 4 bases for V and 0 bases for J; bases not matched to a gene: 9. In germline, CDR1 is SGHNT, CDR2 YYREEE (reference sequence). The CDR3 extends over 18 amino acids. CDR3 region: CASSARPGLAASYNEQFF. CDR3 nucleotide sequence: TGTGCCAGCAGCGCCCGACCGGGACTAGCGGCCTCCTACAATGAGCAGTTCTTC. The full variable domain, rest sourced from reference TRBV5-4 and TRBJ2-1, is ETGVTQSPTHLIKTRGQQVTLRCSSQSGHNTVSWYQQALGQGPQFIFQYYREEENGRGNFPPRFSGLQFPNYSSELNVNALELDDSALYLCASSARPGLAASYNEQFFGPGTRLTVL.

This clone has a handful of counts. The chain employs TRBV25-1 and TRBJ2-7; tentative D call: TRBD1 (6 bases). This CDR3 has 13 amino acids. V was trimmed by 4 bases and J by 2 bases, leaving 9 bases between them. Germline CDR1 MGHDK, CDR2 SYGVNS. CDR3 coding DNA: TGTGCCAGCAGTGGAGGGGACACCTACGAGCAGTACTTC. Encoded protein: CASSGGDTYEQYF.

This clone was recorded once. The genes are TRBV7-2 and TRBJ1-3; D is ambiguous. CDR1 and CDR2 (germline): SGHTA, FQGNSA. V was clipped by 1 base and J by 4 bases, with 11 bases between them. This CDR3 has 15 residues. The CDR3, as DNA: TGTGCCAGCAGCTTAGGAGGCTCGGGGGGAAACACCATATATTTT. The encoded protein is CASSLGGSGGNTIYF.

This clone appeared a few times. This sequence joins TRBV29-1 and TRBJ2-5, with 11 bases that match TRBD2. Germline CDR1 is SQVTM and CDR2 is ANQGSEA. J gave up 4 bases and V 7 bases, and 5 bases lay outside the gene matches. The CDR3 is 13 amino acids. CDR3 nucleotides: TGCAGCGCCCGACTAGCGGGGACAGAGACCCAGTACTTC. Its translation: CSARLAGTETQYF.

This clone has just one count. The rearrangement uses TRBV3-1 (or the pseudogene TRBV3-2) and TRBJ1-2; a possible D gene is TRBD1 (5 bases). CDR3 length: 13 amino acids. The germline gives CDR1 LGHDT, CDR2 YNNKEL (reference sequence). V lost 4 bases and J lost 7, with 13 bases in between. For the CDR3, the DNA is TGTGCCAGCAGCCGGGACTCCGCGCGTGGCTACACCTTC. This codes for CASSRDSARGYTF.

The genes are TRBV6-5 and TRBJ1-3; a possible D gene is TRBD1 (6 bases). Trimming removed 0 bases from V and 8 bases from J, with 14 bases in between. The CDR3 is 15 amino acids. Germline V gene lookup returns CDR1 MNHEY and CDR2 SVGAGI. The CDR3 protein is CASSYSGGGGYTIYF. The CDR3 region has the DNA TGTGCCAGCAGTTACTCGGGGGGCGGGGGTTACACCATATATTTT.

The chain is built from TRBV5-6 and TRBJ1-2; D is possibly TRBD1 (5 bases). CDR1 and CDR2 (germline): SGHDT, YYEEEE. The CDR3 totals 14 residues. Trimming pared 0 bases from V and 8 bases from J, leaving 14 bases between. The CDR3 protein is CASSLEGQGGGYTF. Written as DNA, the CDR3 is TGTGCCAGCAGCTTGGAGGGGCAGGGAGGCGGCTACACCTTC.

This chain connects TRBV19 to TRBJ1-5; D perhaps matches TRBD1 (5 bases). V gave up 9 bases and J gave up 7 bases, with 13 bases separating them. The CDR3 is made up of 12 amino acids. Germline assignment: CDR1 LNHDA and CDR2 SQIVND (reference sequence). The CDR3 here is CASRGGGQPQHF. Here the CDR3 DNA reads TGTGCCAGCCGGGGGGGAGGGCAGCCCCAGCATTTT.

V gene TRBV7-2 combines with J gene TRBJ2-2; D remains unclear. Germline V gives CDR1 SGHTA, CDR2 FQGNSA. The CDR3 contains 14 residues. The germline V and J ends were trimmed by 5 bases and 5 bases, with 12 bases remaining between them. The CDR3 sequence is CASSLAPETGELFF. CDR3 DNA sequence: TGTGCCAGCAGCCTGGCCCCTGAAACCGGGGAGCTGTTTTTT.

The chain combines TRBV4-2 with TRBJ1-2; D might be TRBD1 (5 bases). CDR1 and CDR2 from the germline V gene are LGHNA and YNFKEQ. The CDR3 has 14 residues. V shed 1 base and J shed 2 bases, with 8 bases lying between them. CDR3 DNA: TGTGCCAGCAGCCAAGCACAGGAGAACTATGGCTACACCTTC. This sequence encodes CASSQAQENYGYTF.

The J gene is TRBJ2-1, the V gene TRBV7-8; a weak D match, TRBD2 (5 bases). The CDR3 has 18 residues. The germline gives CDR1 SGHVS, CDR2 FQNEAQ. Trimming left V 1 base short and J 4 bases short, with 20 bases between. CDR3 sequence reads: CASSLVRIGVRRYNEQFF. The CDR3 DNA is TGTGCCAGCAGCTTAGTTAGGATCGGGGTCCGACGATACAATGAGCAGTTCTTC.

The chain recombines TRBV6-5 with TRBJ2-1; the D is unclear. This CDR3 has 13 amino acids. Per the germline V gene, CDR1 is MNHEY and CDR2 is SVGAGI. The ends were cut back, 3 bases at V and 6 bases at J, with 9 bases in the middle. CDR3 protein: CASSYIPGNEQFF. The CDR3 nucleotides read TGTGCCAGCAGTTATATCCCCGGCAATGAGCAGTTCTTC.

The genes are TRBV4-3 and TRBJ2-1; 9 bases are shared with TRBD2. Germline V CDR1 and CDR2: LGHNA, YSLEER. V was pared by 3 bases and J by 10 bases, with 4 bases of the junction left unmatched. The CDR3 is 13 residues long. The CDR3 DNA sequence: TGCGCCAGCAGCCATGAAGCGGGGGGCGAGCAGTTCTTC. The encoded protein is CASSHEAGGEQFF.

This clone was seen a single time. The V call is TRBV24-1, the J call TRBJ2-5, with no clear D. Deletions cut 0 bases from V and 7 bases from J, with 5 bases between. CDR1 and CDR2 from the germline V gene are KGHDR and SFDVKD. The CDR3 extends over 12 amino acids. The CDR3 region has the DNA TGTGCCACCAGTGATTTGGACTCGACCCAGTACTTC. Its protein is CATSDLDSTQYF.

This clone turned up a few times. In DNA, the CDR3 is TGTGCCGCCCTCCCCCAGGACATTTCTGGAAACACCATATATTTT. The encoded protein is CAALPQDISGNTIYF. The rearrangement links TRBV30 to TRBJ1-3, with D possibly TRBD1 on 5 matching bases. CDR1 GTSNPN and CDR2 SVGIG come from the germline V gene (reference sequence). Trimming removed 8 bases at V and 1 base at J, with 18 bases between. The CDR3 has 15 residues.

V gene TRBV6-6 combines with J gene TRBJ1-2, with 11 bases fitting TRBD1. CDR1 is MNHNY, CDR2 SVGAGI, per germline (reference sequence). The CDR3 runs 14 residues. After removal of 2 bases from V and 8 bases from J, the junction contained 4 bases not matched to a gene. CDR3 sequence: CASSYRTGGDGYTF. The CDR3 nucleotides read TGTGCCAGCAGTTACCGGACAGGGGGCGACGGCTACACCTTC.

The rearrangement joins TRBV6-2 or TRBV6-3 to TRBJ2-1, with TRBD2 identical over 15 bases. Unmatched junction bases numbered 12, after V lost 2 bases and J lost 7 bases. Looked up from germline, CDR1 is MNHEY and CDR2 is SVGEGT. CDR3 length: 19 residues. Here the CDR3 DNA reads TGTGCCAGCAGTTACGATTCCAGGACTAGCGGGGGGGCCGATAATGAGCAGTTCTTC. Residues: CASSYDSRTSGGADNEQFF.

This rearrangement joins TRBV2 to TRBJ1-6; 9 nucleotides align to TRBD1. V trimming: 1 base; J trimming: 10 bases; junction bases outside the gene matches: 5. Per the germline V gene, CDR1 is SNHLY and CDR2 is FYNNEI. The CDR3 length is 15 residues. This CDR3 is CASSEVGTGTSPLHF. CDR3 nucleotides: TGTGCCAGCAGTGAAGTCGGGACAGGGACCTCACCCCTCCACTTT. Full variable domain (outside the CDR3, taken from reference TRBV2 and TRBJ1-6): EPEVTQTPSHQVTQMGQEVILRCVPISNHLYFYWYRQILGQKVEFLVSFYNNEISEKSEIFDDQFSVERPDGSNFTLKIRSTKLEDSAMYFCASSEVGTGTSPLHFGNGTRLTVT.

The gene calls are TRBV6-5 and TRBJ2-7; a weak D match, TRBD1 (6 bases). The V gene lost 6 bases and the J gene lost 3 bases, with 15 bases spanning the gap. The CDR3 has 14 residues. Germline-derived CDR1 and CDR2 are MNHEY and SVGAGI. For the CDR3, the DNA is TGTGCCAGCAGAAGACAGGATCTAGGCTACGAGCAGTACTTC. Translation: CASRRQDLGYEQYF.